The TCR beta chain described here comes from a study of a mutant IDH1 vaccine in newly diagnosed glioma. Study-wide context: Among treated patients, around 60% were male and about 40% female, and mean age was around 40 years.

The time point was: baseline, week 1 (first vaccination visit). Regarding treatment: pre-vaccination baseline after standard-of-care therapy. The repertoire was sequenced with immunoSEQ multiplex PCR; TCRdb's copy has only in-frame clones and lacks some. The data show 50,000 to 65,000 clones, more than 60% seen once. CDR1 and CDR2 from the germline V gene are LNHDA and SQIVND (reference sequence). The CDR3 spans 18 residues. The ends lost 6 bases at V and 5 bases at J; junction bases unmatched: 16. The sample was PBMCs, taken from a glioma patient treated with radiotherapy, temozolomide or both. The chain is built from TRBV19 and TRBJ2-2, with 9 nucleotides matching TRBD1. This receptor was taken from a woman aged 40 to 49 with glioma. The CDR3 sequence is CASRRHPGQGSGTGELFF. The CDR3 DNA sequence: TGTGCCAGTAGAAGACATCCGGGACAGGGAAGTGGAACCGGGGAGCTGTTTTTT. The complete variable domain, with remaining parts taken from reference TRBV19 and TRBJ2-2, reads DGGITQSPKYLFRKEGQNVTLSCEQNLNHDAMYWYRQDPGQGLRLIYYSQIVNDFQKGDIAEGYSVSREKKESFPLTVTSAQKNPTAFYLCASRRHPGQGSGTGELFFGEGSRLTVL.